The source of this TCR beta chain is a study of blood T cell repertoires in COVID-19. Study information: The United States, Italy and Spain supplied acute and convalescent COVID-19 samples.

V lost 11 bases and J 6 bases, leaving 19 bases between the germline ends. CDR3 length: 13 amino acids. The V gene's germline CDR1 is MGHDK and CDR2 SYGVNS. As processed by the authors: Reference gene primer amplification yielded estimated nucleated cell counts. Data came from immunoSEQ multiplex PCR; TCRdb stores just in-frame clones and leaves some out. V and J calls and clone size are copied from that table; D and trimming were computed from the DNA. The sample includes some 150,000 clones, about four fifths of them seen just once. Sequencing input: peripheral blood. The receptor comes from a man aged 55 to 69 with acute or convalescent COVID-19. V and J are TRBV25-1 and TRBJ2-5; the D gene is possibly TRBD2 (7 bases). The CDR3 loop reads CASSRGGAKTQYF. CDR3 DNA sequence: TGTGCCTCTTCAAGGGGGGGCGCGAAGACCCAGTACTTC.